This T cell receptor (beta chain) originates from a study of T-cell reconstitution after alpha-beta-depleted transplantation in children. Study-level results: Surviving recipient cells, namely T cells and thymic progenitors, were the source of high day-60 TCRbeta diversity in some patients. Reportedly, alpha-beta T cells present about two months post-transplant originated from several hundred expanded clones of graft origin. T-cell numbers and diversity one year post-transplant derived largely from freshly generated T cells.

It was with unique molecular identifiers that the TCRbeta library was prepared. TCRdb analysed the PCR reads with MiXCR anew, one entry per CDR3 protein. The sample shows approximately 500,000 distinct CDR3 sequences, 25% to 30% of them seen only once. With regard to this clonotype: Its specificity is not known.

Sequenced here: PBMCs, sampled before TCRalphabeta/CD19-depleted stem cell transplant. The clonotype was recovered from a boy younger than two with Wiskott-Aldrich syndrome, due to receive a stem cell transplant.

The CDR3 sequence: CASSITSTYEQYF. The CDR3 bases are TGCGCCAGCAGCATCACAAGTACCTACGAGCAGTACTTC. The rearrangement uses TRBV5-1 and TRBJ2-7; D is unclear. This CDR3 region has 13 residues. V dropped 4 bases and J dropped 2 bases, with 10 bases sitting between them. CDR1 and CDR2 (germline): SGHRS, YFSETQ.